This TCR beta chain was captured in a study of cytomegalovirus exposure and HLA in healthy donors. Study conclusions and caveats: The study designated about 160 TCR beta chains cytomegalovirus-associated. The classifier, whose performance was assessed in both the original and validation cohorts, reportedly diagnosed cytomegalovirus status with high specificity and sensitivity. At a 0.05 false discovery rate, a later analysis found over 15,000 TCR beta sequences to be associated with HLA alleles.

In the case of this clone: The antigen remains undetermined.

A multiplex PCR was run with 60 Vbeta primers and 13 Jbeta primers. Here immunoSEQ multiplex PCR was the method, and the copy in TCRdb shows in-frame clones only, minus some. The sample shows around 160,000 clones, around four fifths of them seen only once. Donors in the study were healthy people who gave bone marrow. Trimming removed 5 bases from V and 2 bases from J; junction bases left unmatched: 8. The germline V gene has CDR1 LNHDA and CDR2 SQIVND (reference sequence). The CDR3 covers 16 residues. The sequence was collected from a male donor in good health and CMV-seronegative. This chain links TRBV19 with TRBJ2-7; 11 bases line up with TRBD2. The sample comprised PBMCs. The CDR3 region is CASSPKTSGSPYEQYF. In DNA form, the CDR3 reads TGTGCCAGTAGTCCCAAAACTAGCGGGAGCCCCTACGAGCAGTACTTC.